These 28 T cell receptor beta chains were all obtained from the same sample, sequenced in a study of CD8+ T cells in alopecia areata. Reverse transcription of extracted RNA yielded cDNA, which provided the sequencing template. Generated by immunoSEQ multiplex PCR, the TCRdb table keeps only in-frame clones and is missing some. The data hold 35,000 or so clones, with approximately 54% observed a single time. In the case of five patients, the CD4+ cells were sorted into CD25+CD127- cells. The sequenced material came from CD4+ Tregs sorted from blood. The source of these receptors is a human donor with alopecia areata.

This clone was detected only a few times. The V and J genes are TRBV23-1 and TRBJ1-5; D is unresolved. TRBV23-1 is designated an ORF whose function remains uncertain. There are 13 residues in the CDR3. V lost 4 bases, J lost 5 bases, and 9 bases lay in between. The CDR3, as DNA: TGCGCCAGCAGTCCGTGGAAGCATCAGCCCCAGCATTTT. Translation gives CASSPWKHQPQHF.

V usage is TRBV6-5 and J usage is TRBJ2-7, with TRBD1 matching over 10 bases. With V trimmed by 5 bases and J by 6 bases, 7 bases remained unmatched. The germline gives CDR1 MNHEY, CDR2 SVGAGI. The CDR3 runs to 14 residues. The CDR3 loop is CASSIRGQGSEQYF. The CDR3 DNA follows: TGTGCCAGCAGTATTCGGGGACAGGGGAGCGAGCAGTACTTC.

The V gene is TRBV27, the J gene TRBJ1-2; 7 bases fit TRBD1. This CDR3 contains 14 residues. J lost 2 bases, V lost 10 bases, and 10 bases had no gene match. CDR1 is MNHEY and CDR2 is SMNVEV in the germline V gene (reference sequence). This chain's CDR3 is CATSSRDSNYGYTF. In nucleotides, the CDR3 is TGTGCCACCAGCTCCCGGGACAGCAACTATGGCTACACCTTC.

This clone was counted only a few times. V usage is TRBV5-1 and J usage is TRBJ2-1; D is perhaps TRBD2 (6 bases). V lost 4 bases to trimming and J lost 4 bases, with 12 bases between them. The CDR3 is 14 residues long. The germline gives CDR1 SGHRS, CDR2 YFSETQ. CDR3 residues: CASSAAGGYNEQFF. CDR3 DNA sequence: TGCGCCAGCAGCGCAGCGGGCGGGTACAATGAGCAGTTCTTC. Supplemented by reference TRBV5-1 and TRBJ2-1, the full variable domain reads KAGVTQTPRYLIKTRGQQVTLSCSPISGHRSVSWYQQTPGQGLQFLFEYFSETQRNKGNFPGRFSGRQFSNSRSEMNVSTLELGDSALYLCASSAAGGYNEQFFGPGTRLTVL.

Sample share makes this clone medium-sized (0.01 to 0.1%). The rearrangement joins TRBV7-9 to TRBJ2-5; TRBD1 matches at 7 bases. V was pared by 4 bases and J by 1 base, with 6 bases of the junction left unmatched. Germline V gene lookup returns CDR1 SEHNR and CDR2 FQNEAQ (reference sequence). The CDR3 totals 15 residues. CDR3 coding DNA: TGTGCCAGCAGCTACCGACAGGGCCTCCAAGAGACCCAGTACTTC. Amino acid sequence: CASSYRQGLQETQYF.

The J gene is TRBJ2-3, the V gene TRBV7-6; a weak D match, TRBD2 (7 bases). The CDR3 contains 15 residues. With 2 bases removed from V and 4 bases from J, the gap between germline ends came to 13 bases. Germline loops: CDR1 SGHVS, CDR2 FNYEAQ. This CDR3 reads CASSLWGGPPDTQYF. The CDR3 DNA reads as TGTGCCAGCAGCTTATGGGGGGGGCCGCCAGATACGCAGTATTTT.

J is TRBJ2-1 and V is TRBV7-2, with 9 bases lining up with TRBD1. V lost 5 bases and J lost 8; bases outside the gene matches: 10. There are 15 residues in the CDR3. Germline V CDR1 and CDR2: SGHTA, FQGNSA. The CDR3 DNA reads as TGTGCCAGCAGCCCGGGGACAGGGTTTGGCTATGAGCAGTTCTTC. Amino acids: CASSPGTGFGYEQFF. Full variable domain (rest looked up from reference TRBV7-2 and TRBJ2-1): GAGVSQSPSNKVTEKGKDVELRCDPISGHTALYWYRQSLGQGLEFLIYFQGNSAPDKSGLPSDRFSAERTGGSVSTLTIQRTQQEDSAVYLCASSPGTGFGYEQFFGPGTRLTVL.

Within the sample, this clone is medium-sized. The rearrangement uses TRBV7-3 and TRBJ2-2; possibly TRBD1 for D (6 bases). Between the trimmed V and J ends, which lost 6 bases and 2 bases, there was a span of 16 bases. The V gene's germline CDR1 is SGHTA and CDR2 FQGTGA. The CDR3 sequence is 16 residues long. In nucleotides, the CDR3 is TGTGCCAGCAGTTTTTTAGGGGGTCCCAACACCGGGGAGCTGTTTTTT. It is translated as CASSFLGGPNTGELFF.

The chain couples TRBV5-1 to TRBJ1-1; possibly TRBD1 for D (5 bases). The CDR3 length is 14 residues. Germline V gene data show CDR1 as SGHRS and CDR2 as YFSETQ. V gave up 4 bases and J gave up 2 bases, with 12 bases separating them. CDR3 DNA: TGCGCCAGCAGCCCCCCGACAGTCAACACTGAAGCTTTCTTT. Its translation is CASSPPTVNTEAFF.

The chain has TRBV7-2 and TRBJ2-3; 8 bases line up with TRBD2. Losses at the gene ends were 4 bases for V and 0 bases for J; bases not matched to a gene: 3. The CDR3 runs 15 residues. Germline V gives CDR1 SGHTA, CDR2 FQGNSA. The CDR3 loop is CASSSAGESTDTQYF. The CDR3 nucleotides are TGTGCCAGCAGCTCAGCGGGGGAGAGCACAGATACGCAGTATTTT. The whole variable domain, remainder taken from reference TRBV7-2 and TRBJ2-3, is GAGVSQSPSNKVTEKGKDVELRCDPISGHTALYWYRQSLGQGLEFLIYFQGNSAPDKSGLPSDRFSAERTGGSVSTLTIQRTQQEDSAVYLCASSSAGESTDTQYFGPGTRLTVL.

This clone appeared a few times. The chain's CDR3 is CASSPIDQPQHF. In DNA, the CDR3 is TGTGCCAGTAGTCCGATCGATCAGCCCCAGCATTTT. This sequence joins TRBV19 and TRBJ1-5; no clear D gene. The CDR3 loop spans 12 amino acids. The V and J ends lost 5 bases and 5 bases respectively, with 7 bases between them. Germline-derived CDR1 and CDR2 are LNHDA and SQIVND (reference sequence).

The chain has TRBV7-2 and TRBJ2-3; 7 bases agree with TRBD2. The germline gives CDR1 SGHTA, CDR2 FQGNSA. Unmatched junction bases numbered 9, after V lost 5 bases and J lost 10 bases. The CDR3 sequence is 13 residues long. The CDR3 sequence: CASSERRTSAQYF. The CDR3 DNA reads as TGTGCCAGCAGCGAGAGGAGAACTAGCGCGCAGTATTTT.

This clone has just a few counts. The chain links TRBV18 to TRBJ2-4, with TRBD2 matching over 7 bases. The CDR3 covers 16 residues. CDR1 is KGHSH, CDR2 LQKENI, per germline. V dropped 2 bases and J dropped 5; count of bases not matched to a gene: 9. CDR3 nucleotide sequence: TGTGCCAGCTCACCAATGGCGGGGGACCTCGAAAACATTCAGTACTTC. Its protein is CASSPMAGDLENIQYF. Supplemented by reference TRBV18 and TRBJ2-4, the full variable domain reads NAGVMQNPRHLVRRRGQEARLRCSPMKGHSHVYWYRQLPEEGLKFMVYLQKENIIDESGMPKERFSAEFPKEGPSILRIQQVVRGDSAAYFCASSPMAGDLENIQYFGAGTRLSVL.

This clone was seen a few times. The chain is built from TRBV29-1 and TRBJ1-5; 11 bases map to TRBD1. The V gene end was trimmed by 7 bases and the J gene end by 7 bases; junction bases not matched to a gene: 9. CDR3 length: 14 amino acids. The germline V gene has CDR1 SQVTM and CDR2 ANQGSEA. The CDR3 region is CSASKGQGAQPQHF. The CDR3 coding sequence is TGCAGCGCCTCAAAAGGACAGGGGGCCCAGCCCCAGCATTTT. Using reference TRBV29-1 and TRBJ1-5 for the parts outside the CDR3, the full variable domain is SAVISQKPSRDICQRGTSLTIQCQVDSQVTMMFWYRQQPGQSLTLIATANQGSEATYESGFVIDKFPISRPNLTFSTLTVSNMSPEDSSIYLCSASKGQGAQPQHFGDGTRLSIL.

The chain combines TRBV5-1 with TRBJ2-6, with a tentative D call TRBD1 (6 bases). The germline V gene encodes CDR1 SGHRS and CDR2 YFSETQ. V was clipped by 6 bases and J by 0 bases, with 16 bases between them. This CDR3 is built from 17 residues. CDR3 residues: CASKNPGAVSGANVLTF. In nucleotides, the CDR3 is TGCGCCAGCAAAAACCCAGGGGCGGTCTCTGGGGCCAACGTCCTGACTTTC.

The chain joins TRBV4-1 to TRBJ2-7, with D perhaps matching TRBD1 or TRBD2 (6 bases each). V was shortened by 0 bases and J by 6 bases, with 15 bases between the two germline ends. Germline CDR1 reads MGHRA; CDR2 reads YSYEKL. This CDR3 is 15 amino acids long. The CDR3 here is CASSQDRIQGGEQYF. CDR3 DNA sequence: TGCGCCAGCAGCCAAGATCGTATACAGGGAGGCGAGCAGTACTTC.

This clone was counted between two and nine times. The chain employs TRBV4-3 and TRBJ2-7; D possibly corresponds to TRBD2 (6 bases). Germline loops: CDR1 LGHNA, CDR2 YSLEER. Trimming cost V 4 bases and J 3 bases, with 13 bases left between them. The CDR3 spans 14 residues. The CDR3 loop is CASSLGLGGYEQYF. In DNA, the CDR3 is TGCGCCAGCAGCCTAGGCCTCGGGGGCTACGAGCAGTACTTC.

The count of this clone is one. V and J are TRBV5-6 and TRBJ1-3; 7 bases map to TRBD1. This CDR3 comprises 16 residues. Losses at the gene ends were 1 base for V and 3 bases for J; bases not matched to a gene: 7. CDR1 is SGHDT and CDR2 is YYEEEE in the germline V gene. CDR3 in DNA: TGTGCCAGCAGCTTGAACCGCAGGGGGATTGGAAACACCATATATTTT. Amino acid sequence: CASSLNRRGIGNTIYF.

This clone occurred a few times. V and J are TRBV10-3 and TRBJ1-5, with 9 bases aligning to TRBD1. V trimming: 5 bases; J trimming: 4 bases; junction bases outside the gene matches: 12. The germline V gene encodes CDR1 ENHRY and CDR2 SYGVKD. CDR3 length equals 17 residues. DNA for the CDR3: TGTGCCATCAGTATGGGTACCCGGGACAGGGTAAATCAGCCCCAGCATTTT. This sequence encodes CAISMGTRDRVNQPQHF.

This clone came up a few times. The chain couples TRBV7-2 to TRBJ2-3; no firm D call. Deletions cut 6 bases from V and 2 bases from J, with 15 bases between. The CDR3 spans 15 residues. Germline-derived CDR1 and CDR2 are SGHTA and FQGNSA. The CDR3 loop is CASRPTGLTTDTQYF. The CDR3 region has the DNA TGTGCCAGCAGACCGACGGGCCTCACCACAGATACGCAGTATTTT.

This chain uses TRBV7-2 with TRBJ1-2; D is undetermined. Trimming stripped 1 base from V and 7 bases from J, with 13 bases between. The CDR3 loop spans 14 amino acids. Germline V gives CDR1 SGHTA, CDR2 FQGNSA. The CDR3 region has the DNA TGTGCCAGCAGCTTAGGGGTGGGGTCTCGTGGCTACACCTTC. Protein product: CASSLGVGSRGYTF.

This clone has just a few counts. The chain uses TRBV7-9 and TRBJ2-4; D call uncertain. V gave up 5 bases and J gave up 11 bases, with 22 bases separating them. The CDR3 extends over 15 amino acids. Germline CDR1 is SEHNR and CDR2 is FQNEAQ (reference sequence). The CDR3 is CASSKPPLRAGLQYF. As DNA, the CDR3 is TGTGCCAGCAGCAAGCCCCCTCTTAGGGCTGGCCTTCAGTACTTC.

The rearrangement uses TRBV27 and TRBJ2-1; 8 bases map to TRBD2. Trimming at V came to 6 bases and at J to 4 bases, leaving 8 bases not matched to a gene. This CDR3 is 15 amino acids long. CDR1 is MNHEY, CDR2 SMNVEV, per germline (reference sequence). CDR3 loop: CASRLAGAGYNEQFF. CDR3 in DNA: TGTGCCAGCAGGCTAGCGGGCGCCGGGTACAATGAGCAGTTCTTC.

CDR3 in DNA: TGTGCCAGCAGCTTCCACAGCGGGGTCCCGGATACGCAGTATTTT. This encodes CASSFHSGVPDTQYF. The chain uses TRBV7-9 and TRBJ2-3, with 7 bases that match TRBD2. CDR1 and CDR2 (germline): SEHNR, FQNEAQ (reference sequence). This CDR3 spans 15 amino acids. Germline trimming cut 3 bases from V and 6 bases from J; bases unmatched to any gene: 9.

This clone occurred a few times. The gene calls are TRBV5-1 and TRBJ2-1; 9 nucleotides match TRBD1. The J segment lost 3 bases and the V segment lost 5 bases, leaving 3 bases of the junction unmatched. This CDR3 comprises 14 residues. Germline CDR1 and CDR2: SGHRS and YFSETQ. Written as DNA, the CDR3 is TGCGCCAGCAGAGGGACAGGGAGCTACAATGAGCAGTTCTTC. Protein product: CASRGTGSYNEQFF.

The chain joins TRBV7-2 to TRBJ1-2; 11 nucleotides align to TRBD1. V was clipped by 0 bases and J by 8 bases; unmatched bases: 5. The CDR3 has 15 amino acids. Germline CDR1 is SGHTA and CDR2 is FQGNSA. CDR3 region: CASSLAWTGGGGYTF. In DNA, the CDR3 is TGTGCCAGCAGCTTAGCTTGGACAGGGGGCGGAGGCTACACCTTC.

This chain joins TRBV27 and TRBJ2-3, with D possibly TRBD2 on 6 matching bases. CDR1 is MNHEY and CDR2 is SMNVEV in the germline V gene (reference sequence). The CDR3 contains 16 residues. The V gene lost 6 bases and the J gene lost 6 bases, with 22 bases spanning the gap. CDR3 region: CASRPADYAKRDTQYF. CDR3 in DNA: TGTGCCAGCAGACCTGCGGACTACGCGAAAAGGGATACGCAGTATTTT.

This clone occurred a few times. The rearrangement uses TRBV30 and TRBJ2-2; unclear D gene. The CDR3 consists of 16 residues. Trimming removed 2 bases at V and 0 bases at J, with 13 bases between. The V gene's germline CDR1 is GTSNPN and CDR2 SVGIG (reference sequence). The CDR3 region is CAWSQRTHSNTGELFF. Here the CDR3 DNA reads TGTGCCTGGAGTCAACGGACCCACTCGAACACCGGGGAGCTGTTTTTT.